The following is a TCR beta chain sequence with its context. Its antigen remains unknown. The protocol was immunoSEQ multiplex PCR, while the TCRdb copy is restricted to in-frame clones and leaves out a portion. The table shows over 2,000,000 clones, with 93% occurring only once. In the naive CD8 group, cells lacked CD45RO and were positively selected for CCR7, so terminally differentiated effector memory CD45RA+ cells were left out. Those who donated were healthy HIV-negative adults, with no recent acute infections or vaccinations reported. These data belong to a study of shared clonotypes between healthy human individuals. General study findings and limits: Sampling was confined to blood; repertoires within tissues likely differ.

The CDR3 consists of 15 residues. Germline assignment: CDR1 MDHEN and CDR2 SYDVKM. The ends were cut back, 4 bases at V and 0 bases at J, with 10 bases in the middle. The TCR sequence derives from a man in his late teens or twenties in good health. Some clones in this sample may be carry-over from other donors' samples. Sequencing was performed on naive CD8+ T cells from PBMCs. V is TRBV28 and J is TRBJ2-1, with D perhaps TRBD1 or TRBD2 (5 bases each). The CDR3 region has the DNA TGTGCCAGCAGTTATTGGGGGAGCTCCTACAATGAGCAGTTCTTC. Residues: CASSYWGSSYNEQFF.